The sequence of this T cell receptor (beta chain) was determined in a study of patients and donors after allogeneic stem cell transplantation. Trimming took 3 bases from V and 9 from J, leaving 9 bases between them. From germline, CDR1 is SGHDN and CDR2 FVKESK. There are 12 residues in the CDR3. MiXCR, applied by TCRdb to the RT-PCR reads, yields one record per CDR3 protein. The profile shows about 87,000 distinct CDR3 sequences, just under 5% of them singletons. This clonotype has ten or more counts. V is TRBV14 and J is TRBJ1-5; unclear D gene. Material for sequencing was blood, either unsorted or a sorted T cell fraction (not recorded which). This receptor was obtained from a human donor who was either an allogeneic HSCT recipient or a stem cell or donor lymphocyte infusion donor (not recorded which). It is not recorded whose cells these are; they may come from a transplant donor. The CDR3, as DNA: TGTGCCAGCAGCCACCTCCTCGGGCCCCAGCATTTT. The encoded protein is CASSHLLGPQHF.